The T cell receptor (beta chain) under discussion was sequenced for a study of beta chain features in type 1 diabetes. Study-wide results and caveats: Among patients with Type 1 diabetes, TCRB CDR3s were moderately but significantly shorter in every one of the four CD4+ subsets. cDNA-based reads could over-represent cells with high TCR expression. Sampled from patients, naive, central memory and Treg TCRB repertoires appeared more similar than those sampled from healthy donors.

Central memory, naive, regulatory and stem cell-like memory CD4+ cells were sorted by CD45RO/CCR7/CD25/CD127/CD95/CD27. Post-sort purity exceeded 95% for all sorted populations. V was pared by 4 bases and J by 12 bases, with 6 bases of the junction left unmatched. The germline CDR1 and CDR2 sequences are ENHRY and SYGVKD. This CDR3 contains 14 residues. As every portion of the isolated RNA was reverse transcribed, the sequencing read expressed TCRB transcripts. TCRdb's table, derived via immunoSEQ multiplex PCR, lists solely in-frame clones and lacks some. The sample includes approximately 270,000 clones, 13% to 15% seen only once; the top ten take 0.015% to 0.02%. Worth noting for this clone: Its antigen is undetermined.

The chain joins TRBV10-3 to TRBJ2-1; 13 nucleotides agree with TRBD2. The TCR comes from a man aged 25-45 years with type 1 diabetes. Sequencing was carried out using naive CD4+ T cells from blood. The CDR3 reads CAISGTSGSLGQFF. CDR3 DNA: TGTGCCATCAGTGGGACTAGCGGGAGCTTGGGGCAGTTCTTC.